The source of this TCR beta chain is a study of blood T cell repertoires in COVID-19. Study-level background: Sites in the United States, Italy and Spain provided acute and convalescent COVID-19 samples. T cells, B-cell-depleted T cells, or PBMCs supplied cDNA or gDNA.

The CDR3 is 13 amino acids. The V and J ends lost 6 bases and 3 bases, in that order; junction bases with no gene match: 2. In germline, CDR1 is ENHRY, CDR2 SYGVKD. Authors' analysis steps: Researchers report that nucleated cell counts were estimated from reference gene primer amplification. Only in-frame clones appear in the TCRdb table, and some are missing; sequencing was by immunoSEQ multiplex PCR. V, J and clone size derive from that table, while D and trimming were established from the DNA sequence. This table has some 200,000 clones, around nine tenths appearing once. The chain links TRBV10-3 to TRBJ2-3, with 8 nucleotides matching TRBD2. What was sequenced was peripheral blood. The TCR sequence derives from a man aged 65-85 years with acute or convalescent COVID-19. The CDR3 nucleotides read TGTGCCATCAGCGGGAGGGGGACAGATACGCAGTATTTT. Amino acid sequence: CAISGRGTDTQYF.